The T cell receptor beta chain described here comes from a study of cytomegalovirus exposure and HLA in healthy donors. A remark on this clone: Its specificity is unknown.

Regarding the study as a whole: Compared with the roughly 670-donor mean, an Asian-associated ancestry cluster reportedly had fewer N-insertions, according to a later analysis. Three chains linked to CMV were shown in vitro to be specific for CMV antigens. Donors were assumed by presence/absence analyses to have roughly uniform sequencing depth.

PCR primers comprised 60 Vbeta and 13 Jbeta primers. Measured with immunoSEQ multiplex PCR; TCRdb has only the in-frame clones, and not every one. Among 100,000 to 150,000 clones listed, roughly 79% were seen once. The germline V and J ends were trimmed by 0 bases and 0 bases, with 10 bases remaining between them. Germline assignment: CDR1 SGDLS and CDR2 YYNGEE. This CDR3 has 15 residues. This sequence was found in a male donor in good health and CMV-seronegative. This sequence joins TRBV9 and TRBJ2-7; the D is unclear. Material: PBMCs. Written as DNA, the CDR3 is TGTGCCAGCAGCGTAGAGTCAGTACCCTCCTACGAGCAGTACTTC. Translated: CASSVESVPSYEQYF.